The 32 T cell receptor beta chains in this list originate from one sample, sequenced in a study of control samples from healthy donors and cancer patients. Only in-frame clones appear in the TCRdb table, and some are missing; sequencing was by immunoSEQ multiplex PCR. Of 95,000 to 130,000 clones listed, more than 70% were seen once; the top ten hold about 2.5%. Input material: blood. The receptors were gathered from a woman in her 70s in good health.

The J gene is TRBJ1-6, the V gene TRBV27; no definite D call. V was clipped by 8 bases and J by 0 bases, with 11 bases between them. CDR1 and CDR2 (germline): MNHEY, SMNVEV (reference sequence). The CDR3 runs to 15 residues. CDR3 coding DNA: TGTGCCAGCGGACCCCAAAGCTCCTATAATTCACCCCTCCACTTT. It is translated as CASGPQSSYNSPLHF.

The chain carries TRBV28 and TRBJ1-5; 8 nucleotides match TRBD1. The CDR3 has 16 residues. The V and J ends lost 6 bases and 4 bases, in that order; junction bases with no gene match: 11. Germline loops: CDR1 MDHEN, CDR2 SYDVKM. CDR3 DNA sequence: TGTGCCAGCAGGCGCAGGGGGCTAGCGGTAAATCAGCCCCAGCATTTT. Translating it yields CASRRRGLAVNQPQHF.

This clone has more than one count but fewer than ten. The chain joins TRBV7-9 to TRBJ1-2, with a tentative D call TRBD1 (6 bases). CDR3 length: 14 amino acids. With 3 bases removed from V and 2 bases from J, the gap between germline ends came to 10 bases. CDR1 and CDR2 (germline): SEHNR, FQNEAQ (reference sequence). The CDR3 loop reads CASSLMDSNYGYTF. The CDR3 region has the DNA TGTGCCAGCAGCTTGATGGACAGCAACTATGGCTACACCTTC.

The chain has TRBV5-6 and TRBJ1-6; D remains unclear. The CDR3 is 17 residues long. The V and J ends lost 0 bases and 0 bases respectively, with 10 bases between them. CDR1 and CDR2 from the germline V gene are SGHDT and YYEEEE. In nucleotides, the CDR3 is TGTGCCAGCAGCTTGGCCGCCATTAGCTCCTATAATTCACCCCTCCACTTT. Translated: CASSLAAISSYNSPLHF.

This chain uses TRBV27 with TRBJ1-6; possible D gene TRBD1, 6 bases. This CDR3 is built from 14 residues. V gave up 3 bases and J gave up 9 bases, with 12 bases separating them. Germline V gives CDR1 MNHEY, CDR2 SMNVEV (reference sequence). In nucleotides, the CDR3 is TGTGCCAGCAGTTTCCCGGGGGCCTCTTCACCCCTCCACTTT. Translated, it gives CASSFPGASSPLHF.

This chain links TRBV18 with TRBJ2-3; tentatively, D is TRBD1 (5 bases). This CDR3 comprises 13 residues. Trimming took off 3 bases at V and 10 bases at J, with 14 bases between the two ends. The germline V gene encodes CDR1 KGHSH and CDR2 LQKENI. CDR3 nucleotides: TGTGCCAGCTCACCGACGACTGACAGCCCGCAGTATTTT. Translation: CASSPTTDSPQYF. Filled out from reference TRBV18 and TRBJ2-3, the complete variable domain reads NAGVMQNPRHLVRRRGQEARLRCSPMKGHSHVYWYRQLPEEGLKFMVYLQKENIIDESGMPKERFSAEFPKEGPSILRIQQVVRGDSAAYFCASSPTTDSPQYFGPGTRLTVL.

The chain uses TRBV9 and TRBJ2-7, with D unclear. The CDR3 contains 13 residues. Germline lookup yields CDR1 SGDLS and CDR2 YYNGEE. Trimming pared 4 bases from V and 5 bases from J, leaving 13 bases between. The CDR3 region is CASSPAGEDEQYF. For the CDR3, the DNA is TGTGCCAGCAGCCCTGCTGGGGAAGACGAGCAGTACTTC.

The chain employs TRBV10-3 and TRBJ1-5; a weak D match, TRBD1 (5 bases). Trimming stripped 3 bases from V and 5 bases from J, with 14 bases between. Germline-derived CDR1 and CDR2 are ENHRY and SYGVKD. CDR3 length: 15 residues. CDR3 DNA: TGTGCCATCAGTGAAGCGCCGGGGCTACATCAGCCCCAGCATTTT. Translated, it gives CAISEAPGLHQPQHF.

This chain links TRBV21-1 with TRBJ1-1. TRBV21-1 is reported as a pseudogene. The CDR3 is 17 residues long. DNA of the CDR3: TGTGCCAGCAGCAAGCCACAGAAAGTGGCGGATGCCTGCCGGGCTTTCTTT. This sequence encodes CASSKPQKVADACRAFF.

The CDR3 protein is CASSLPGTGATTGELFF. The CDR3 nucleotides read TGTGCCAGCAGCTTGCCCGGGACAGGGGCGACCACCGGGGAGCTGTTTTTT. The chain employs TRBV5-6 and TRBJ2-2; 10 bases fit TRBD1. Germline-derived CDR1 and CDR2 are SGHDT and YYEEEE. The CDR3 sequence is 17 residues long. J gave up 4 bases and V 1 base, and 7 bases lay outside the gene matches.

The rearrangement joins TRBV18 to TRBJ1-2, with 7 bases identical to TRBD1. Germline V gene lookup returns CDR1 KGHSH and CDR2 LQKENI. This CDR3 spans 13 amino acids. V lost 4 bases, J lost 7 bases, and 6 bases stayed unmatched. For the CDR3, the DNA is TGTGCCAGCTCACAGGGGACAGATCCTGGCTACACCTTC. Translation gives CASSQGTDPGYTF.

V usage is TRBV27 and J usage is TRBJ2-7; D remains ambiguous. The CDR3 extends over 14 amino acids. V was pared by 0 bases and J by 2 bases, with 8 bases between. The germline V gene encodes CDR1 MNHEY and CDR2 SMNVEV (reference sequence). The DNA for the CDR3 is TGTGCCAGCAGTTTATCGTTTTCGGCCTACGAGCAGTACTTC. Translation: CASSLSFSAYEQYF.

This clone was detected once. This rearrangement joins TRBV7-2 to TRBJ2-7; no clear D gene. The CDR3 totals 14 residues. Germline-derived CDR1 and CDR2 are SGHTA and FQGNSA. Trimming took 3 bases from V and 0 from J, leaving 9 bases between them. The CDR3 spells CASSFSFSSYEQYF. CDR3 coding DNA: TGTGCCAGCAGCTTTTCGTTCAGCTCCTACGAGCAGTACTTC.

The chain links TRBV29-1 to TRBJ1-4, with D tentatively TRBD1 (5 bases). This CDR3 region has 16 residues. Trimming removed 2 bases from V and 6 bases from J, with 19 bases in between. CDR1 is SQVTM, CDR2 ANQGSEA, per germline. CDR3 DNA sequence: TGCAGCGTTGAATTGCCCACGGGGCAGCTGCATGAAAAACTGTTTTTT. It translates to CSVELPTGQLHEKLFF.

The chain joins TRBV7-2 to TRBJ1-1; 7 bases fit TRBD1. Germline CDR1 is SGHTA and CDR2 is FQGNSA. The J segment lost 3 bases and the V segment lost 1 base, leaving 5 bases of the junction unmatched. The CDR3 is made up of 15 amino acids. The CDR3 here is CASSLVAGGDTEAFF. CDR3 nucleotide sequence: TGTGCCAGCAGCTTAGTGGCAGGGGGGGACACTGAAGCTTTCTTT.

The rearrangement joins TRBV11-1 to TRBJ2-3; weak D call: TRBD1 (7 bases). CDR3 length: 15 residues. Trimming shortened V by 3 bases and J by 4 bases, and 14 bases separated the two germline ends. Germline V CDR1 and CDR2: SGHAT, FQDESV (reference sequence). The CDR3 protein is CASSFTGEAADTQYF. CDR3 bases: TGTGCCAGCAGCTTTACAGGGGAGGCGGCAGATACGCAGTATTTT.

The chain employs TRBV12-3 or TRBV12-4 and TRBJ1-2; D not resolved. V was clipped by 7 bases and J by 5 bases, with 11 bases between them. The CDR3 runs to 12 residues. As DNA, the CDR3 is TGTGCCAGCACGGGCGCTTCTTATGGCTACACCTTC. It is translated as CASTGASYGYTF.

The chain recombines TRBV4-2 with TRBJ2-2; 10 bases agree with TRBD1. The trim removed 3 bases at V and 6 bases at J, leaving 10 bases unmatched. Germline V CDR1 and CDR2: LGHNA, YNFKEQ. The CDR3 length is 17 residues. DNA for the CDR3: TGTGCCAGCAGCCAGTCGGCGGACAGGGGGTTAGCCGGGGAGCTGTTTTTT. This codes for CASSQSADRGLAGELFF.

The chain is built from TRBV10-1 and TRBJ2-7, with D uncertain. Trimming cost V 9 bases and J 1 base, with 1 base left between them. Germline CDR1 WNHNN, CDR2 SYGVQD (reference sequence). The CDR3 length is 9 residues. The CDR3 is CARSYEQYF. The CDR3, as DNA: TGCGCCAGGTCCTACGAGCAGTACTTC.

V and J are TRBV4-1 and TRBJ2-7, with no clear D. The V gene's germline CDR1 is MGHRA and CDR2 YSYEKL. The V and J ends lost 4 bases and 2 bases respectively, with 9 bases between them. The CDR3 spans 13 residues. The CDR3 region is CASSLHKTYEQYF. Here the CDR3 DNA reads TGCGCCAGCAGCCTCCACAAGACCTACGAGCAGTACTTC.

This clone occurred once. This sequence joins TRBV25-1 and TRBJ2-7; 7 bases are shared with TRBD1. Germline V gene lookup returns CDR1 MGHDK and CDR2 SYGVNS. V shed 6 bases, J shed 0 bases, and the junction held 2 bases outside the gene matches. The CDR3 runs 13 residues. The chain's CDR3 is CASRSGGSYEQYF. Written as DNA, the CDR3 is TGTGCCAGCAGATCAGGGGGCTCCTACGAGCAGTACTTC.

This chain links TRBV6-5 with TRBJ1-2; possible D gene TRBD1, 6 bases. Trimming pared 2 bases from V and 8 bases from J, leaving 12 bases between. The CDR3 has 13 residues. Germline V gene sequence: CDR1 MNHEY, CDR2 SVGAGI. The DNA of the CDR3 is TGTGCCAGCAGTTACCCAGGGGCGGGAGGCTACACCTTC. Residues: CASSYPGAGGYTF.

The V and J genes are TRBV4-1 and TRBJ2-3; unclear D gene. There are 16 residues in the CDR3. Germline values: CDR1 MGHRA, CDR2 YSYEKL. V lost 0 bases and J 2 bases, leaving 12 bases between the germline ends. CDR3 sequence: CASSQEVGKITDTQYF. The CDR3, as DNA: TGCGCCAGCAGCCAAGAGGTGGGAAAGATCACAGATACGCAGTATTTT.

This sequence joins TRBV4-1 and TRBJ1-5, with D perhaps matching TRBD1 (6 bases). The CDR3 is 15 residues long. Germline CDR1 reads MGHRA; CDR2 reads YSYEKL. V was trimmed by 4 bases and J by 7 bases, leaving 17 bases between them. CDR3 region: CASSRDTWSGQPQHF. The CDR3 nucleotides are TGCGCCAGCAGCCGGGACACTTGGTCAGGACAGCCCCAGCATTTT.

The chain combines TRBV6-5 with TRBJ2-1, with D possibly matching TRBD1 (5 bases). Per the germline V gene, CDR1 is MNHEY and CDR2 is SVGAGI. V lost 4 bases to trimming and J lost 2 bases, with 6 bases between them. This CDR3 comprises 13 residues. The CDR3 region is CASSLQAYNEQFF. In DNA form, the CDR3 reads TGTGCCAGCAGTTTACAGGCCTACAATGAGCAGTTCTTC.

The chain recombines TRBV11-3 with TRBJ2-1, with 7 bases lining up with TRBD2. Germline V gene data show CDR1 as SGHNT and CDR2 as YENEEA. This CDR3 is 17 amino acids long. The junction had 16 bases not matched to a gene; V was cut back by 5 bases and J by 6 bases. Written as DNA, the CDR3 is TGTGCCAGCAGCCCGCGACGGAGCGGGGAGTCGCGCAATGAGCAGTTCTTC. Amino acids: CASSPRRSGESRNEQFF.

The chain combines TRBV5-1 with TRBJ1-5; 8 bases fit TRBD1. The CDR3 is 18 residues long. J lost 2 bases, V lost 4 bases, and 14 bases had no gene match. Germline V gives CDR1 SGHRS, CDR2 YFSETQ. The chain's CDR3 is CASSPVHTTTGGNQPQHF. DNA of the CDR3: TGCGCCAGCAGCCCCGTACATACCACGACAGGGGGCAATCAGCCCCAGCATTTT.

This sequence joins TRBV3-1 (or the pseudogene TRBV3-2) and TRBJ2-5; D remains ambiguous. Germline CDR1 is LGHDT and CDR2 is YNNKEL (reference sequence). This CDR3 comprises 14 residues. Trimming pared 1 base from V and 5 bases from J, leaving 11 bases between. CDR3 in amino acids: CASSQGAIGETQYF. For the CDR3, the DNA is TGTGCCAGCAGCCAAGGCGCCATTGGGGAGACCCAGTACTTC.

The chain couples TRBV5-6 to TRBJ1-5; possibly TRBD1 for D (6 bases). CDR1 is SGHDT and CDR2 is YYEEEE in the germline V gene. Between the trimmed V and J ends, which lost 4 bases and 7 bases, there was a span of 9 bases. This CDR3 spans 12 amino acids. The CDR3 sequence: CASSQGSQPQHF. Written as DNA, the CDR3 is TGTGCCAGCAGCCAGGGGTCACAGCCCCAGCATTTT.

The chain combines TRBV5-7 with TRBJ1-4, with 10 bases fitting TRBD1. TRBV5-7 is an ORF, and what it does is uncertain. This CDR3 is built from 16 residues. J lost 7 bases, V lost 0 bases, and 6 bases had no gene match. The CDR3 bases are TGTGCCAGCAGCTTGGCCCGGACAGGGGGGATTGAAAAACTGTTTTTT. It encodes CASSLARTGGIEKLFF.

This clone was observed a single time. The rearrangement uses TRBV12-3 or TRBV12-4 and TRBJ1-5; D remains unclear. The CDR3 length is 13 residues. V shed 5 bases and J shed 0 bases, with 5 bases lying between them. This chain's CDR3 is CASSVYSNQPQHF. The CDR3 DNA sequence: TGTGCCAGCAGTGTCTATAGCAATCAGCCCCAGCATTTT.

The chain has TRBV19 and TRBJ1-2; 7 bases are shared with TRBD1. The germline V gene has CDR1 LNHDA and CDR2 SQIVND (reference sequence). J gave up 5 bases and V 7 bases, and 19 bases lay outside the gene matches. This CDR3 contains 17 residues. The CDR3 bases are TGTGCCAGTAACCGCCTGGCGGGAAGGCAGGGGGATTATGGCTACACCTTC. The encoded protein is CASNRLAGRQGDYGYTF.